This note documents a single TCR beta chain sequence. Its matching antigen is unknown. The sample is drawn from a study of T cell responses to AZD1222 COVID-19 vaccine. Clones were read by immunoSEQ multiplex PCR, and TCRdb kept only the in-frame ones, dropping some. The data contain roughly 150,000 clones, over 90% of them singletons. Overall study findings and caveats: Reports say nearly half of spike-specific TCRs go after unmutated variant regions. Clonal diversity may have been underestimated in mostly white British donors.

CDR3 length equals 16 residues. Germline assignment: CDR1 SGHDT and CDR2 YYEEEE. J lost 4 bases, V lost 0 bases, and 8 bases had no gene match. This sample comprised peripheral blood, obtained on day 0 of AZD1222 vaccination. The genes are TRBV5-6 and TRBJ1-2; 8 bases map to TRBD1. This receptor was identified in an adult in good health. As DNA, the CDR3 is TGTGCCAGCAGCTTGGGGACAGGGACGCTTGGCTATGGCTACACCTTC. Encoded protein: CASSLGTGTLGYGYTF.